This TCR beta chain comes out of a study of beta chain features in type 1 diabetes. Study as a whole: Examined across all samples were over 85 million sorted cells. Study-level points and caveats: Within each of all four CD4+ subsets, Type 1 diabetes patients had TCRB CDR3s that were moderately but significantly shorter.

V dropped 4 bases and J dropped 2; count of bases not matched to a gene: 6. This CDR3 is built from 15 residues. Germline CDR1 reads SGHRS; CDR2 reads YFSETQ. Note on this clone: No antigen is known for it.

The investigators reverse transcribed all of the isolated RNA, so they sequenced expressed TCRB transcripts. TCRdb keeps only in-frame clones here, not all; method: immunoSEQ multiplex PCR. This table holds roughly 240,000 clones, around 68% found once. Every donor provided one heparinised blood draw, which averaged roughly 120 mL. The genes are TRBV5-1 and TRBJ2-1, with 7 bases aligning to TRBD1. The receptor was derived from a man younger than 45 in good health. Material for sequencing was naive CD4+ T cells from blood. The CDR3 is CASSPRQGTYNEQFF. The CDR3 DNA is TGCGCCAGCAGCCCGCGACAGGGCACCTACAATGAGCAGTTCTTC.